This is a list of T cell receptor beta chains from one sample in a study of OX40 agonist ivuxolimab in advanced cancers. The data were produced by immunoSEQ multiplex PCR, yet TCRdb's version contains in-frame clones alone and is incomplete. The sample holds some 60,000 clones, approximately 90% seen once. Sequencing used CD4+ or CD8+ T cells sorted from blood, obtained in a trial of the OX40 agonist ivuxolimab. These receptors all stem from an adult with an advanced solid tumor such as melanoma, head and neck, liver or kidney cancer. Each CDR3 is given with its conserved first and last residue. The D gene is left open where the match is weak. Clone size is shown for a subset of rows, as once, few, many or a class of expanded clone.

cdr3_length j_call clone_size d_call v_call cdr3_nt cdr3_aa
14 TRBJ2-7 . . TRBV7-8 TGTGCCAGCAGCACTCCCACGGGGATCTACGAGCAGTACTTC CASSTPTGIYEQYF
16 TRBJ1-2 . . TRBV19 TGTGCCAGTAGGCCTTGGGGGACGGGGGATAACTATGGCTACACCTTC CASRPWGTGDNYGYTF
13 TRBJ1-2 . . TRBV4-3 TGCGCCAGCAGCCAATCCCCCGGAACCGGCTACACCTTC CASSQSPGTGYTF
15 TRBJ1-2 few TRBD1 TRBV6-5 TGTGCCAGCAGCGCAATCTCTGGGACAGCTGATGGCTACACCTTC CASSAISGTADGYTF
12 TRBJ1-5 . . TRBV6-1 TGTGCCAGCAGTGAATACGGTCAGCCCCAGCATTTT CASSEYGQPQHF
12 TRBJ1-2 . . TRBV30 TGTGCCTGGACCCCGACAGCCTATGGCTACACCTTC CAWTPTAYGYTF
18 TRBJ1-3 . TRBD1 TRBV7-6 TGTGCCAGCAGCTTAGCCGGGACAGCCTTTCGCTCTGGAAACACCATATATTTT CASSLAGTAFRSGNTIYF
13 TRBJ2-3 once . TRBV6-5 TGTGCCAGCAGTGAGACATGGTCAGATACGCAGTATTTT CASSETWSDTQYF
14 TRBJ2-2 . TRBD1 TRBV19 TGTGCCAGTAGTAGACAGGGTTTAATCGGGGAGCTGTTTTTT CASSRQGLIGELFF
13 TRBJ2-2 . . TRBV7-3 TGTGCCAGCAGCTTAAGGGGGATGGGGGAGCTGTTTTTT CASSLRGMGELFF
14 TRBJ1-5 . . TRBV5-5 TGTGCCAGCAGCGGTCGGGATCTAGGGCAGCCCCAGCATTTT CASSGRDLGQPQHF
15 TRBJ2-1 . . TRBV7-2 TGTGCCAGCAGCCCAGCTGCGGGTGCCTACAATGAGCAGTTCTTC CASSPAAGAYNEQFF
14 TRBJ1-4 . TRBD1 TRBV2 TGTGCCAGCACGACGAGGGGGCAGTTCGAAAAACTGTTTTTT CASTTRGQFEKLFF
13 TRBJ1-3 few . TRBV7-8 TGTGCCAGCAGCCGACCCTCTGGAAACACCATATATTTT CASSRPSGNTIYF
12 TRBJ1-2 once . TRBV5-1 TGCGCCAGCAGCTTGGACAGGTATGGCTACACCTTC CASSLDRYGYTF
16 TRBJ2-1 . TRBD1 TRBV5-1 TGCGCCAGCAGCTGGGCCGGGACAGGGGATCGCAATGAGCAGTTCTTC CASSWAGTGDRNEQFF
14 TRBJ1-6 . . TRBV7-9 TGTGCCAGCAGCTCCTGGACGGATGATTCACCCCTCCACTTT CASSSWTDDSPLHF
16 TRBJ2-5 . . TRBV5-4 TGTGCCAGCAGCCTCCCCCGGGGGGCTGGGGGAGAGACCCAGTACTTC CASSLPRGAGGETQYF
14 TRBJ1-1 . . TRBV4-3 TGCGCCAGCAGCCAGGGCAGAGGGGAGTCTGAAGCTTTCTTT CASSQGRGESEAFF
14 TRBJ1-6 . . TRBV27 TGTGCCAGCAGACCGGGTGGGACAAGTTCACCCCTCCACTTT CASRPGGTSSPLHF
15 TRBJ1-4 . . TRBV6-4 TGTGCCAGCAGTATATCTCCGGGCAGTAATGAAAAACTGTTTTTT CASSISPGSNEKLFF
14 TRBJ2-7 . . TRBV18 TGTGCCAGCTCACAATCGGAAGGGGCCTACGAGCAGTACTTC CASSQSEGAYEQYF
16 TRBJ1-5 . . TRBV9 TGTGCCAGCAGCGTAGGAGGGACGAACGGACGGGAGCCCCAGCATTTT CASSVGGTNGREPQHF
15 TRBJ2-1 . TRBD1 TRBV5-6 TGTGCCAGCAGCTTGATTGGACAGGATTACAATGAGCAGTTCTTC CASSLIGQDYNEQFF
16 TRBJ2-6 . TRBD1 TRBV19 TGTGCCAGTATTCGGACAGGGTACTCTGGGGCCAACGTCCTGACTTTC CASIRTGYSGANVLTF
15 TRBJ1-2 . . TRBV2 TGTGCCAGCAGTGTGGGCTTGGGGACCAACTATGGCTACACCTTC CASSVGLGTNYGYTF
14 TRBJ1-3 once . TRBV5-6 TGTGCCAGCAGCTCTGGGTGGGGCGGAAACACCATATATTTT CASSSGWGGNTIYF
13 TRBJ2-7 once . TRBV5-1 TGCGCCAGCAGCTGGGACGGGATGTACGAGCAGTACTTC CASSWDGMYEQYF
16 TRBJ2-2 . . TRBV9 TGTGCCAGCAGCGTCTCCGGGACCACGAACACCGGGGAGCTGTTTTTT CASSVSGTTNTGELFF
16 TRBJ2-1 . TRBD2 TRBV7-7 TGTGCCAGCAGCCCGTGGACTAGCGGGGGGGCATATGAGCAGTTCTTC CASSPWTSGGAYEQFF
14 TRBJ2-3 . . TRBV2 TGTGCCAGCAGTCGGGACCTCTTCACAGATACGCAGTATTTT CASSRDLFTDTQYF
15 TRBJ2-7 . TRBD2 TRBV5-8 TGTGCCAGCAGCTCCGGACTAGCGGGGCCCTACGAGCAGTACTTC CASSSGLAGPYEQYF
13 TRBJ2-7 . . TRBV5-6 TGTGCCAGCAGCTGGCACCCTCTGGGCGAGCAGTACTTC CASSWHPLGEQYF
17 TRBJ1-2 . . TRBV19 TGTGCCAGTAGCCAGATGGGAAGGACGGGACCGAACTATGGCTACACCTTC CASSQMGRTGPNYGYTF
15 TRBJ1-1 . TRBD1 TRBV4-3 TGCGCCAGCAGCCGAACAACAGGGGCCGACACTGAAGCTTTCTTT CASSRTTGADTEAFF
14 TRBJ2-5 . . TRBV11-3 TGTGCCAGCACCACTACTAGGGGTCAAGAGACCCAGTACTTC CASTTTRGQETQYF
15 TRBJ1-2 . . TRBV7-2 TGTGCCAGCAGCCGCCGGGACTTCTCGGACTATGGCTACACCTTC CASSRRDFSDYGYTF